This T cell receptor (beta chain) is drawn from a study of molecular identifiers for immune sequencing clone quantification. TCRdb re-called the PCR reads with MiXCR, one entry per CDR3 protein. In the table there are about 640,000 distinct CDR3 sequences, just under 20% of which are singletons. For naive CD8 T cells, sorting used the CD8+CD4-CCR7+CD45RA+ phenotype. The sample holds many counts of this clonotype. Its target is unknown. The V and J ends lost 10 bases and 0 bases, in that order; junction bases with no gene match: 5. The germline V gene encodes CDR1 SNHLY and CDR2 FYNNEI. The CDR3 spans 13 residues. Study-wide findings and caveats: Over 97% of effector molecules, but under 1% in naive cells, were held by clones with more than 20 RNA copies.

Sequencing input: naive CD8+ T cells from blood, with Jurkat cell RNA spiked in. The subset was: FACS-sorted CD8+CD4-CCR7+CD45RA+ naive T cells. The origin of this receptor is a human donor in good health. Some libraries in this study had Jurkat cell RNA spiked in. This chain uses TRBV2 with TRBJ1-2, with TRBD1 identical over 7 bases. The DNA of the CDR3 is TGTGCCAAGGGGGCAGAAGCTAACTATGGCTACACCTTC. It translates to CAKGAEANYGYTF.